A selection of T cell receptor beta chains follows, all from one sample in a study of blood T cell repertoires in COVID-19. Sequencing was performed with immunoSEQ multiplex PCR; in TCRdb, only in-frame clones are kept and a portion is missing. Of about 200,000 clones listed, around 76% are singletons. The sequenced sample consisted of peripheral blood. The receptors stem from a woman in her sixties with COVID-19, enrolled during active disease. The CDR3 runs from the conserved cysteine through the conserved F or W. A D gene is named only where the DNA matches it firmly. Only part of the rows carry a size: once, few, many, or a class if the clone is expanded.

D	V	size	J	length	DNA	CDR3
TRBD1	TRBV7-9	.	TRBJ1-5	16	TGTGCCAGCAGCAAATCACAGGGGGCTCTGCATCAGCCCCAGCATTTT	CASSKSQGALHQPQHF
.	TRBV18	.	TRBJ1-4	14	TGTGCCACCAGGAACCCAGAAAGGAATGAAAAACTGTTTTTT	CATRNPERNEKLFF
TRBD1	TRBV4-2	.	TRBJ2-2	17	TGTGCCAGCAGCGGAGCTAGCCGGGACAGGGACACCGGGGAGCTGTTTTTT	CASSGASRDRDTGELFF
TRBD1	TRBV28	few	TRBJ1-5	15	TGTGCCAGCAGTTCCGGACAGGGCGGCAATCAGCCCCAGCATTTT	CASSSGQGGNQPQHF
TRBD1	TRBV7-9	.	TRBJ1-5	15	TGTGCCAGCGGCCCCGGAGGGGGCGCGGTTCAGCCCCAGCATTTT	CASGPGGGAVQPQHF
TRBD2	TRBV2	.	TRBJ2-3	16	TGTGCCAGCAGCGCGCTAGCGGGAGGGAGCACAGATACGCAGTATTTT	CASSALAGGSTDTQYF
.	TRBV4-1	few	TRBJ2-7	14	TGCGCCAGCAGCCAAGTGGTCAGGGGCTACGAGCAGTACTTC	CASSQVVRGYEQYF
.	TRBV24-1	few	TRBJ1-2	11	TGTGCCACCAGTGGAGGGATCGGCTACACCTTC	CATSGGIGYTF
TRBD1	TRBV23-1	.	TRBJ1-4	14	TGCGCCAGCAGTCCCGGGACAGAGGATGAAAAACTGTTTTTT	CASSPGTEDEKLFF
TRBD1	TRBV2	.	TRBJ1-5	21	TGTGCCAGCAGTGACGAGGGGGGAGGGGGACAGGGATGGAGGAGGGATCAGCCCCAGCATTTT	CASSDEGGGGQGWRRDQPQHF
TRBD1	TRBV27	.	TRBJ1-1	21	TGTGCCAGCAGTTCGACAGGTCGGACAGGATTGGAGGTCATAATGAACACTGAAGCTTTCTTT	CASSSTGRTGLEVIMNTEAFF
TRBD1	TRBV19	once	TRBJ1-2	15	TGTGCCAGTAGTCCCCGGGACAGAGGCGTCTATGGCTACACCTTC	CASSPRDRGVYGYTF
TRBD2	TRBV7-2	.	TRBJ2-1	14	TGTGCCAGCAGAGTAGCGGGATCCAACAATGAGCAGTTCTTC	CASRVAGSNNEQFF
.	TRBV7-9	.	TRBJ1-2	15	TGTGCCAGCAGCTCTAGTATAGTCACCGGCGGGGGCTACACCTTC	CASSSSIVTGGGYTF
.	TRBV28	.	TRBJ1-3	15	TGTGCCAGCAGTTCCCTCCCTGGAGGTGGAAACACCATATATTTT	CASSSLPGGGNTIYF
.	TRBV5-1	.	TRBJ2-7	12	TGCGCCAGCAGCAGCCCGGGAGACGAGCAGTACTTC	CASSSPGDEQYF
.	TRBV7-2	.	TRBJ2-1	12	TGTGCCAGCAGCCCCCAGACTCCGCTGAAGTTCTTC	CASSPQTPLKFF
.	TRBV9	.	TRBJ2-3	15	TGTGCCAGCAGCGGAGGGACTCGAACGGCAGATACGCAGTATTTT	CASSGGTRTADTQYF
.	TRBV9	.	TRBJ2-2	15	TGTGCCAGCAGCGCTCTAGTCACGAACACCGGGGAGCTGTTTTTT	CASSALVTNTGELFF
TRBD2	TRBV7-9	.	TRBJ2-3	16	TGTGCCAGCAGCTCTGAGCGGGGGCCCAGCACAGATACGCAGTATTTT	CASSSERGPSTDTQYF
.	TRBV6-2/TRBV6-3	.	TRBJ2-7	14	TGTGCCAGCAGTTACGTGCCTTCTCGGGGAGAGCAGTACTTC	CASSYVPSRGEQYF
TRBD2	TRBV5-4	.	TRBJ2-7	18	TGTGCCAGCAGATACCTAGCGGGAGGGCGCCAAAAAACCTACGAGCAGTACTTC	CASRYLAGGRQKTYEQYF
.	TRBV2	.	TRBJ1-3	14	TGTGCCAGCAACAAGGGGGATTCTGGAAACACCATATATTTT	CASNKGDSGNTIYF
.	TRBV7-3	.	TRBJ2-1	13	TGTGCCAGCAGCTTAAGACTCAACAATGAGCAGTTCTTC	CASSLRLNNEQFF
.	TRBV4-2	once	TRBJ1-3	17	TGTGCCAGCAGCCAAGATGTAGGGCAGGGCTCTGGAAACACCATATATTTT	CASSQDVGQGSGNTIYF
.	TRBV2	.	TRBJ1-6	14	TGTGCCAGCAATGCGAGGACTGTTAATTCACCCCTCCACTTT	CASNARTVNSPLHF
.	TRBV3-1/TRBV3-2	.	TRBJ1-2	18	TGTGCCAGCAGCCAAGGTCCCGGGTTTAAAACTAAAGGTCTTGGCTACACCTTC	CASSQGPGFKTKGLGYTF
.	TRBV5-1	.	TRBJ2-7	16	TGCGCCAGCAGCCCTTGGGTGACAGAGACCTCCTACGAGCAGTACTTC	CASSPWVTETSYEQYF
TRBD1	TRBV27	.	TRBJ1-1	16	TGTGCCAGCAGGCCCGAGGGGACAGGGGTGAACACTGAAGCTTTCTTT	CASRPEGTGVNTEAFF
.	TRBV28	many	TRBJ1-6	13	TGTGCCAGCAAGGCCAACCAGGTCTCACCCCTCCACTTT	CASKANQVSPLHF
TRBD1	TRBV3-1/TRBV3-2	.	TRBJ1-6	16	TGTGCCAGCAGCCAGGTTAGGGACAGGGGTAATTCACCCCTCCACTTT	CASSQVRDRGNSPLHF
.	TRBV5-4	.	TRBJ2-5	15	TGTGCCAGCAGCGCCAGGGGTATAGGGGGAGAGACCCAGTACTTC	CASSARGIGGETQYF
.	TRBV27	.	TRBJ2-7	15	TGTGCCAGCAGTTTAAGGGGCGGTCAGTCCTACGAGCAGTACTTC	CASSLRGGQSYEQYF
.	TRBV6-5	.	TRBJ1-2	12	TGTGCCAGCAGCCACACCTTAGCGGGCTACACCTTC	CASSHTLAGYTF
.	TRBV27	.	TRBJ1-2	12	TGTGCCACAAAGGCGGGGGGTCGCGGCTACACCTTC	CATKAGGRGYTF
.	TRBV19	.	TRBJ1-6	14	TGTGCCAGTACCTCGGGACAAGGAAATTCACCCCTCCACTTT	CASTSGQGNSPLHF
TRBD1	TRBV6-6	few	TRBJ1-1	15	TGTGCCAGCAGGCCCGATGGACAGGCGCGTTCTCGAGCTTTCTTT	CASRPDGQARSRAFF
TRBD2	TRBV7-8	many	TRBJ2-3	16	TGTGCCAGCAGCGAACCCCAAAGCGGGAGTTGGTATACGCAGTATTTT	CASSEPQSGSWYTQYF
.	TRBV6-5	once	TRBJ1-1	14	TGTGCCAGCAGACATTCTACAGGGACGGCTGAAGCTTTCTTT	CASRHSTGTAEAFF
.	TRBV10-1	.	TRBJ1-1	12	TGCGCCAGCAGTGACCGGAACACTGAAGCTTTCTTT	CASSDRNTEAFF
.	TRBV28	once	TRBJ2-2	13	TGTGCCAGCAGCTCTCAGGTAGCCGGGGAGCTGTTTTTT	CASSSQVAGELFF
TRBD1	TRBV6-2/TRBV6-3	.	TRBJ1-2	16	TGTGCCAGCAGTGGAAACAGGGGGTTGATGATCTATGGCTACACCTTC	CASSGNRGLMIYGYTF
.	TRBV19	.	TRBJ1-2	12	TGTGCCAGTAGTCCTACCAGGGCTGGCTACACCTTC	CASSPTRAGYTF
.	TRBV24-1	.	TRBJ1-5	16	TGTGCCACCAGTGATTCCTCAGGCACTTTCAATCAGCCCCAGCATTTT	CATSDSSGTFNQPQHF
.	TRBV3-1/TRBV3-2	.	TRBJ1-2	16	TGTGCCAGCAGCCAAGTAGGGTCAGGGTTTAACTATGGCTACACCTTC	CASSQVGSGFNYGYTF
TRBD1	TRBV7-2	.	TRBJ2-7	16	TGTGCCAGCAGCCCTGACTACGGGACAGGGACCTACGAGCAGTACTTC	CASSPDYGTGTYEQYF
TRBD1	TRBV28	.	TRBJ1-5	14	TGTGCCAGTTCACCATCCAGGGGGCGCGGGCCCCAGCATTTT	CASSPSRGRGPQHF
TRBD1	TRBV15	.	TRBJ1-4	15	TGTGCCACCAGCACCGGGGACAGGGTTTTGGGAAAACTGTTTTTT	CATSTGDRVLGKLFF
.	TRBV6-2/TRBV6-3	.	TRBJ2-7	15	TGTGCCAGCACCCCCAGTCAGGGGACTACCTACGAGCAGTACTTC	CASTPSQGTTYEQYF
TRBD2	TRBV5-4	.	TRBJ2-2	18	TGTGCCAGCAGCTCCCTAGCGGGGGCCAATTTAAACACCGGGGAGCTGTTTTTT	CASSSLAGANLNTGELFF
.	TRBV3-1/TRBV3-2	.	TRBJ1-5	15	TGTGCCAGCAGCCAAGTTTTAGGGGGTGACCAGCCCCAGCATTTT	CASSQVLGGDQPQHF
TRBD2	TRBV6-2/TRBV6-3	few	TRBJ2-5	14	TGTGCCAGCAGTGTGGGGGGAGGGACCCAGACCCAGTACTTC	CASSVGGGTQTQYF
TRBD1	TRBV24-1	.	TRBJ1-4	17	TGTGCCACACCTAGGGACAGTCCCTTCGCAACTAATGAAAAACTGTTTTTT	CATPRDSPFATNEKLFF
.	TRBV3-1/TRBV3-2	few	TRBJ1-2	13	TGTGCCAGCAGCCAAGAGGGGGCACGGGGCTACACCTTC	CASSQEGARGYTF
.	TRBV2	.	TRBJ2-5	13	TGTGCCAGCATTTACGGGTTGGGAGAGACCCAGTACTTC	CASIYGLGETQYF
.	TRBV28	.	TRBJ1-1	17	TGTGCCAGCAGCTCTGTACTGGGGCCGAAGATGAACACTGAAGCTTTCTTT	CASSSVLGPKMNTEAFF
.	TRBV28	.	TRBJ1-5	17	TGTGCCAGCAGCCCAAGTCTTTCGCCCTATAGCAATCAGCCCCAGCATTTT	CASSPSLSPYSNQPQHF
TRBD1	TRBV15	.	TRBJ1-1	15	TGTGCCACCAGCGGGAACCTGGACAGGGGGCTCGAAGCTTTCTTT	CATSGNLDRGLEAFF
TRBD1	TRBV10-3	once	TRBJ1-1	15	TGTGCCAGCCTACACGGGACAGCTATGGGCACTGAAGCTTTCTTT	CASLHGTAMGTEAFF